This passage covers 15 T cell receptor beta chains from one sample sequenced in a study of blood T cell repertoires in COVID-19. Method: immunoSEQ multiplex PCR; TCRdb's copy keeps in-frame clones and lacks some. Of roughly 90,000 clones listed, approximately 88% were seen once; the top ten hold 31%. The sample consisted of peripheral blood. These receptors were collected from a woman of 80 years or more with active or convalescent COVID-19.

The chain links TRBV6-4 to TRBJ1-5; TRBD1 matches 7 bases. The CDR3 contains 12 residues. Per the germline V gene, CDR1 is MRHNA and CDR2 is SNTAGT. Trimming took 8 bases from V and 5 from J; bases not matched to a gene: 3. DNA of the CDR3: TGTGCCAGCGGGACAGCGTATCAGCCCCAGCATTTT. It translates to CASGTAYQPQHF.

The chain links TRBV6-2 or TRBV6-3 to TRBJ1-2, with unresolved D. The CDR3 length is 13 residues. Germline V gene lookup returns CDR1 MNHEY and CDR2 SVGEGT. V was shortened by 1 base and J by 7 bases, with 10 bases between the two germline ends. The CDR3 here is CASSYLRNGGYTF. CDR3 bases: TGTGCCAGCAGTTACTTGCGGAATGGTGGCTACACCTTC.

V usage is TRBV4-1 and J usage is TRBJ2-6, with 12 nucleotides matching TRBD1. The CDR3 length is 19 residues. CDR1 and CDR2 (germline): MGHRA, YSYEKL. The J segment lost 2 bases and the V segment lost 1 base, leaving 6 bases of the junction unmatched. The CDR3 protein is CASSQGRDRGRPGANVLTF. The CDR3 nucleotides read TGCGCCAGCAGCCAAGGTAGGGACAGGGGGCGCCCTGGGGCCAACGTCCTGACTTTC.

This clone came up a few times. The chain uses TRBV4-1 and TRBJ1-3; D remains ambiguous. Germline V gives CDR1 MGHRA, CDR2 YSYEKL. Trimming took 0 bases from V and 0 from J, leaving 15 bases between them. The CDR3 sequence is 18 residues long. The CDR3 bases are TGCGCCAGCAGCCAAGAAGCCCCGGAGGCGGCCTCTGGAAACACCATATATTTT. It translates to CASSQEAPEAASGNTIYF.

The chain employs TRBV5-1 and TRBJ2-3; weak D call: TRBD2 (5 bases). Looked up from germline, CDR1 is SGHRS and CDR2 is YFSETQ. The CDR3 is 15 residues long. The V and J ends lost 4 bases and 2 bases respectively, with 14 bases between them. The CDR3 DNA reads TGCGCCAGCAGCGCACGAGCGGAAATCACAGATACGCAGTATTTT. This translates into CASSARAEITDTQYF.

V gene TRBV28 combines with J gene TRBJ2-5; 11 bases align to TRBD2. With V trimmed by 3 bases and J by 5 bases, 11 bases remained unmatched. The CDR3 runs 17 residues. Germline V gene sequence: CDR1 MDHEN, CDR2 SYDVKM. The CDR3 DNA is TGTGCCAGCAGTTTCGGGATCCTAGCGGGAGGAGGTGAGACCCAGTACTTC. This encodes CASSFGILAGGGETQYF.

This chain links TRBV25-1 with TRBJ1-2; a possible D gene is TRBD1 (6 bases). Trimming stripped 2 bases from V and 4 bases from J, with 11 bases between. The CDR3 has 14 amino acids. CDR1 and CDR2 from the germline V gene are MGHDK and SYGVNS. Here the CDR3 reads CASSETGTLYGYTF. Written as DNA, the CDR3 is TGTGCCAGCAGTGAAACCGGGACACTCTATGGCTACACCTTC.

V is TRBV11-1 and J is TRBJ1-2; unclear D gene. Per germline, CDR1 SGHAT and CDR2 FQDESV (reference sequence). V lost 5 bases and J 4 bases, leaving 14 bases between the germline ends. The CDR3 totals 14 residues. CDR3 nucleotides: TGTGCCAGCAGCCCAGGAACGGCGACCTATGGCTACACCTTC. Its protein product is CASSPGTATYGYTF.

This clone was counted between two and nine times. This chain links TRBV18 with TRBJ2-7; TRBD2 is a possible D gene (6 bases). Per the germline V gene, CDR1 is KGHSH and CDR2 is LQKENI. The CDR3 runs to 14 residues. The V end was cut by 2 bases, the J end by 6 bases, with 14 bases between. DNA for the CDR3: TGTGCCAGCTCACCAGATCTAGCGACCCGCGAGCAGTACTTC. Translated, it gives CASSPDLATREQYF. The whole variable domain, filled in from reference TRBV18 and TRBJ2-7, reads NAGVMQNPRHLVRRRGQEARLRCSPMKGHSHVYWYRQLPEEGLKFMVYLQKENIIDESGMPKERFSAEFPKEGPSILRIQQVVRGDSAAYFCASSPDLATREQYFGPGTRLTVT.

This chain joins TRBV13 and TRBJ2-3, with 8 nucleotides matching TRBD2. The V and J ends lost 5 bases and 8 bases, in that order; junction bases with no gene match: 12. This CDR3 is 15 amino acids long. CDR1 and CDR2 from the germline V gene are PRHDT and FYEKMQ (reference sequence). The CDR3: CASSPRRGGGGTQYF. In DNA form, the CDR3 reads TGTGCCAGCAGCCCTCGACGGGGGGGCGGAGGTACGCAGTATTTT.

The chain links TRBV30 to TRBJ1-5; possible D gene TRBD1, 5 bases. Germline loops: CDR1 GTSNPN, CDR2 SVGIG (reference sequence). Trimming took 8 bases from V and 7 from J, leaving 18 bases between them. There are 13 residues in the CDR3. CDR3 amino acids: CAGSHGGGQPQHF. The CDR3 nucleotides are TGTGCCGGGTCCCACGGGGGAGGGCAGCCCCAGCATTTT.

This chain joins TRBV20-1 and TRBJ2-1; D perhaps matches TRBD1 (5 bases). The CDR3 extends over 11 amino acids. The germline V and J ends were trimmed by 3 bases and 10 bases, with 10 bases remaining between them. Looked up from germline, CDR1 is DFQATT and CDR2 is SNEGSKA (reference sequence). CDR3 DNA: TGCAGTGCTAGCAGGGTGGAGGAGCAGTTCTTC. Its translation: CSASRVEEQFF.

The J gene is TRBJ2-5, the V gene TRBV5-1; tentatively, D is TRBD1 (6 bases). Germline CDR1 SGHRS, CDR2 YFSETQ. Trimming removed 6 bases at V and 2 bases at J, with 14 bases between. The CDR3 extends over 14 amino acids. The CDR3 loop is CASKVGGSQETQYF. In nucleotides, the CDR3 is TGCGCCAGCAAAGTAGGGGGATCTCAAGAGACCCAGTACTTC.

The chain couples TRBV6-5 to TRBJ1-1; maybe TRBD1 (6 bases). Germline CDR1 and CDR2: MNHEY and SVGAGI. The CDR3 is made up of 12 amino acids. V gave up 6 bases and J gave up 7 bases, with 12 bases separating them. For the CDR3, the DNA is TGTGCCAGCAGGAGGACAGCTAGTGAAGCTTTCTTT. Its protein is CASRRTASEAFF.

The CDR3 sequence is CAISPHRGDGATEAFF. The CDR3 region has the DNA TGTGCCATCAGCCCTCACAGGGGCGACGGGGCCACTGAAGCTTTCTTT. The genes are TRBV10-3 and TRBJ1-1, with 7 bases fitting TRBD1. This CDR3 region has 16 residues. The V and J ends lost 6 bases and 4 bases, in that order; junction bases with no gene match: 14. Germline loops: CDR1 ENHRY, CDR2 SYGVKD.